Listed below are T cell receptor beta chains from one sample, sequenced in a study of cytomegalovirus exposure and HLA in healthy donors. Sequencing used immunoSEQ multiplex PCR; TCRdb keeps in-frame clones, though not all of them. The sample holds 150,000 to 200,000 clones; less than 90% are singletons and the top ten take about 1.6%. The specimen sequenced was PBMCs. The receptor set was obtained from a man in his forties or fifties in good health and CMV-seronegative. CDR3s include the opening cysteine and the closing phenylalanine or tryptophan. The order of the fields is D gene, J gene, V gene, CDR3 protein. A D gene is named only where the DNA matches it firmly.

TRBD2 | TRBJ2-7 | TRBV19 | CASSGRGRYEQYF
TRBD2 | TRBJ2-5 | TRBV5-1 | CASTQGGGQGTQYF
- | TRBJ1-3 | TRBV5-1 | CASSLDPNRVGNTIYF
- | TRBJ2-3 | TRBV7-8 | CASSLAGNTDTQYF
TRBD2 | TRBJ2-5 | TRBV18 | CASSPLLAGDQETQYF
- | TRBJ2-7 | TRBV5-1 | CASSVGLRLSYEQYF
TRBD1 | TRBJ1-5 | TRBV4-1 | CASSQASPGTGRGNQPQHF
TRBD1 | TRBJ1-5 | TRBV7-8 | CASSYRQGGQPQHF
TRBD2 | TRBJ2-1 | TRBV2 | CASKGLAGESYNEQFF
TRBD1 | TRBJ2-7 | TRBV7-3 | CASSQTSGQFYEQYF